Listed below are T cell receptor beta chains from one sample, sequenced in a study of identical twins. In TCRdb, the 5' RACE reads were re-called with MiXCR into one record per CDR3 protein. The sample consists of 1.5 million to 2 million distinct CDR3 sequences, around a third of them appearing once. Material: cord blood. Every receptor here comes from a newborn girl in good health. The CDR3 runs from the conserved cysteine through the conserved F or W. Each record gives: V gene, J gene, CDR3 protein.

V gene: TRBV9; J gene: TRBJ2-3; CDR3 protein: CASSDLAGTDTQYF
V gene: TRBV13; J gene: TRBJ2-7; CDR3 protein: CASSLDVGGYEQYF
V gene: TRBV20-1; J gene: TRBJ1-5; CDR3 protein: CSADRVSQPQHF
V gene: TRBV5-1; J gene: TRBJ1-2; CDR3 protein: CASSSGQGVRLNGYTF
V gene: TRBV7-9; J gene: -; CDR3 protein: CASSFPPSGMSSYNEQYF
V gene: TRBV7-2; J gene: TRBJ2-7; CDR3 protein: CASSLRGGISSYEQYF
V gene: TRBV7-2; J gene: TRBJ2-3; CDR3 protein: CASSPQGPATDTQYF
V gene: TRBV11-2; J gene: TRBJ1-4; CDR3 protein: CASSRNRGIEKLFF
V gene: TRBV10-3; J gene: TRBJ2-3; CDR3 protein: CAISESGGSGITDTQYF
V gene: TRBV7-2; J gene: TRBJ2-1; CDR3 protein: CASSLALAGGPYNEQFF
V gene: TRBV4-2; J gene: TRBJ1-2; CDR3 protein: CASSQEPHGRYGYTF
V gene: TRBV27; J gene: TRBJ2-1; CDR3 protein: CASSFPQTSAGGRYNEQFF
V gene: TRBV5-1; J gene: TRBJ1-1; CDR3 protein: CASSLAEGFEAFF
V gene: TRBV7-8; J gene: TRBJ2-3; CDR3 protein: CASSLARTALRDTQYF
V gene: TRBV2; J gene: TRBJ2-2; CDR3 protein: CASSAERGGTGELFF
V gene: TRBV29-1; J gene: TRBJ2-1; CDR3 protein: CSVEDRGQGAYNEQFF
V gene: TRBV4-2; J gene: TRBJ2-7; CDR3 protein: CASSQDPGQSYEQYF
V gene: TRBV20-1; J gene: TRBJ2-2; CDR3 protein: CSARDRAPRAGELFF
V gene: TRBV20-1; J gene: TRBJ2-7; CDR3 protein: CSAQAGWGRDEQYF
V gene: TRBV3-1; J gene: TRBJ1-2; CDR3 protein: CASSQDGLGVYGYTF
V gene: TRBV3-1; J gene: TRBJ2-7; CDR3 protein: CASSQGGRAAQYF
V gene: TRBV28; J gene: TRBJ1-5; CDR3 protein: CASRWTGRSNQPQHF